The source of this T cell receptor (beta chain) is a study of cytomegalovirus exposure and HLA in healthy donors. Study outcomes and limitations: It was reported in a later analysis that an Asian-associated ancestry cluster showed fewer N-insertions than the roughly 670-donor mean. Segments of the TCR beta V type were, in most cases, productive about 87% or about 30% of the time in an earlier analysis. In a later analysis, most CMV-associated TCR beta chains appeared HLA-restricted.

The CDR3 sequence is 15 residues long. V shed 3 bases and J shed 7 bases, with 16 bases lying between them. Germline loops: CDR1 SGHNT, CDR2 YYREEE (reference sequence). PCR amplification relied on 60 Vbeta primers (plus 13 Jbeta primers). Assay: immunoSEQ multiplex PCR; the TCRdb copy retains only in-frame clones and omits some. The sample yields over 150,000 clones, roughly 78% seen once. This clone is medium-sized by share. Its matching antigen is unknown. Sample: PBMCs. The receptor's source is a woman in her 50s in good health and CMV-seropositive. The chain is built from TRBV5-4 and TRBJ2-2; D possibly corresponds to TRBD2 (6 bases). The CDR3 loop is CASSSAGLQGGELFF. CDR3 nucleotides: TGTGCCAGCAGCTCGGCGGGACTTCAGGGCGGGGAGCTGTTTTTT.